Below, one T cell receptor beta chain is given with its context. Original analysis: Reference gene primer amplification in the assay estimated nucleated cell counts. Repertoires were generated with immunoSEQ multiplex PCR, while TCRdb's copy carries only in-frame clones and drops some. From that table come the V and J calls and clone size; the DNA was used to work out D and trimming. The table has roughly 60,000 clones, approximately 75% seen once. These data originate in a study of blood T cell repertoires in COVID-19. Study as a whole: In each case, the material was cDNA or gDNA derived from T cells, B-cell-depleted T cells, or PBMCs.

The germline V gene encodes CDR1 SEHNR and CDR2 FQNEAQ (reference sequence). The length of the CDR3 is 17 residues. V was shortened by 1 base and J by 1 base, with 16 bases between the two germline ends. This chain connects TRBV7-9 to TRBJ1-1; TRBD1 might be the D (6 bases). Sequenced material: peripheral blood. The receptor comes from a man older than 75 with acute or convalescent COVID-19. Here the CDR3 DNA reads TGTGCCAGCAGCTTAGGAGGGAGGGGGGCCTCGAACACTGAAGCTTTCTTT. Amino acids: CASSLGGRGASNTEAFF.